This TCR beta chain was documented in a study of T cells in Graves' hyperthyroidism and ophthalmopathy. Study-level information: It was at initial diagnosis, before any treatment, that peripheral blood was collected.

Study findings and constraints: Most expanded thyroid clonotypes above 0.001 also appeared in blood.

RNA transcripts served as the template for amplifying TCR beta CDR3 regions. HTBI primers drove first-round RT-PCR of the TCR CDR3. MiXCR was run by TCRdb on the multiplex PCR reads, yielding one entry per CDR3 protein. The repertoire includes around 520,000 distinct CDR3 sequences, approximately 15% of them detected once, and around a sixth sits in the top ten. This clonotype was seen a handful of times. No antigen is known for it. Fresh 10 ml peripheral blood yielded PBMCs. The clonotype comes from a woman under 30 with Graves' hyperthyroidism. Sequenced sample: blood.

The CDR3 reads CATSGPPYEKLFF. The DNA of the CDR3 is TGTGCCACCTCGGGACCGCCTTATGAAAAACTGTTTTTT. The chain is built from TRBV24-1 and TRBJ1-4, with D possibly being TRBD1 (5 bases). From germline, CDR1 is KGHDR and CDR2 SFDVKD. V was trimmed by 9 bases and J by 6 bases, leaving 13 bases between them. This CDR3 is built from 13 residues.